This T cell receptor beta chain was recovered during a study of T cells in Graves' hyperthyroidism and ophthalmopathy (dated by TCRdb to between 2018 and 2021). Notes on the research overall: Peripheral blood samples were taken at the time of initial diagnosis, prior to any treatment. After sampling, hyperthyroidism patients received methimazole starting at 30 mg daily, and ophthalmopathy patients received high-dose intravenous methylprednisolone. In addition, the study compared T-cell repertoires in thyroid tissue and in blood from about 6 Graves' hyperthyroidism patients. Prospective prediction of ophthalmopathy was tested in an independent validation cohort of 18 hyperthyroidism patients and around 16 patients who later progressed to ophthalmopathy. For training and testing, the 100 or so patients in the discovery cohort were randomly divided in a 7:3 ratio. According to the paper, TCR Vbeta CDR3 sequencing was carried out on 120 to 150 peripheral blood samples, which came from 40 to 45 ophthalmopathy, around 75 hyperthyroidism and roughly 17 progressor patients. To identify distinguishing TCR V-J signatures, a discovery cohort of some 99 patients was used, comprising under 45 with Graves' ophthalmopathy and some 57 with stable Graves' hyperthyroidism. On the study overall, not on this receptor specifically: Blood samples also contained most of the expanded thyroid clonotypes (frequency above 0.001), which suggests that blood repertoires may reflect thyroid immune responses. A model built on a 13 V-J signature distinguished ophthalmopathy from stable hyperthyroidism, reaching 85% to 90% sensitivity and about 81% specificity in cross-validation and 80%/75% in testing. Sample size was not statistically predetermined, and investigators were not blinded to group allocation. During validation, the model predicted progression to ophthalmopathy a median of roughly six months ahead of onset, with roughly 65% sensitivity and about 75% specificity.

This clonotype was recorded at least ten times. Its antigen target is currently unknown. No much larger clone is present one base from it, and per-base qualities are unavailable. A patient counted as having stable Graves' hyperthyroidism if no progression to ophthalmopathy occurred over 18 months of follow-up. Hyperthyroidism patients were aged 18 to 65 years and newly diagnosed, with disease duration of less than 2 months. The study excluded patients with uncontrolled infections, other autoimmune diseases, pregnancy or lactation. Diagnoses were established on the basis of clinical symptoms, serum thyroxine and TRAb, thyroid ultrasound, and orbital computed tomography. Ficoll-Paque density gradient centrifugation was used to isolate PBMCs from around 9.1 ml of fresh peripheral blood. Total RNA was extracted using Trizol reagent, and RNA quality was assessed on an Agilent 2100 Bioanalyzer. The TCR beta CDR3 regions were amplified from the RNA transcripts. For the first round of RT-PCR on the TCR CDR3, the HTBI primer set was used together with the Qiagen OneStep RT-PCR kit. A second multiplex PCR round built the libraries, followed by size selection and purification. Sequencing of the libraries was done on an Illumina HiSeq2000 using paired-end 100 bp reads. For the original study's pipeline: SOAPnuke was used to process the raw data, removing reads that contained adapters or uncalled bases, had a mean Phred below 15, or lacked an exact match to the constant primer or identifier. COPE v1.2.5 was used to merge high-quality paired reads, and clonotypes were defined as unique nucleotide sequences. Clonotypes were aligned to IMGT TRBV, TRBD and TRBJ reference segments using MiTCR v1.1. Only V-J combinations with frequency above 0.0001, covering approximately 99% of repertoires, were analysed. A TCS score was defined as the ratio of F50 (clonal expansion) to E x V (chaos), with BLOSUM62-based TCRdist applied between CDR3 peptides within each V-J. Welch's t-statistics and random forest reduced some 510 V-J features to 10 to 15, which were used in a naive Bayes classifier (R e1071). TCRdb's own reprocessing of the public reads used fastp at Q25 and MiXCR and kept productive beta chains. Merged by CDR3 protein, the rows form single entries marked with the most common genes and DNA. The V and J calls and clone size are TCRdb's, not the authors'. The sample records hundreds of thousands of distinct CDR3 sequences, 11% to 15% of which are singletons. Of the sample, approximately 10% is held by the ten largest clones.

According to the germline V gene (reference sequence), CDR1 reads MNHEY and CDR2 reads SMNVEV. The V end loses 3 bases and the J end loses 0 bases, and a stretch of 17 bases separates them. From the cysteine up to the phenylalanine, the CDR3 has a length of 17 residues. Solely the CDR3 DNA is kept, with 51 bases framed from the first base. The rearrangement joined TRBV27 to TRBJ1-1; TRBD1 might be the D gene, on 5 matching bases. This clonotype was obtained from a woman aged 18-30 years with Graves' hyperthyroidism. Sequenced: blood. The CDR3 has the sequence CASSLTAYLTMNTEAFF. The nucleotides are TGTGCCAGCAGTTTGACAGCATATCTAACCATGAACACTGAAGCTTTCTTT.